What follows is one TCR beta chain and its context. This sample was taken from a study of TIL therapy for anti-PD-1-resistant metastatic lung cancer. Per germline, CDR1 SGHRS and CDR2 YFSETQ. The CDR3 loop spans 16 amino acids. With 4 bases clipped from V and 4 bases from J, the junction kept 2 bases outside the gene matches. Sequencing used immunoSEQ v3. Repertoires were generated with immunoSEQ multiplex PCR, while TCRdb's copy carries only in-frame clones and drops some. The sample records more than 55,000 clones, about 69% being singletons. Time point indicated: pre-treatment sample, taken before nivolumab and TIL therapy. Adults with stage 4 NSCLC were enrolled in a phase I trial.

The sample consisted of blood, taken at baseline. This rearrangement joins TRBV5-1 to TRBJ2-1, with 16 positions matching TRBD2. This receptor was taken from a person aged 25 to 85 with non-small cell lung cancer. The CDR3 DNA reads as TGCGCCAGCAGCGTGGGACTAGCGGGAGGGTACAATGAGCAGTTCTTC. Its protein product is CASSVGLAGGYNEQFF.